This T cell receptor beta chain derives from a study of early T cells in non-severe SARS-CoV-2 infection. The overall study: Sequencing used unsorted whole-blood bulk RNA, so chains lack pairing. General observations from the study: VDJdb-based annotation leaned toward anti-spike CD8 responses and missed private and CD4 specificities.

Germline V lookup: CDR1 MDHEN, CDR2 SYDVKM. V dropped 6 bases and J dropped 1 base, with 8 bases sitting between them. This CDR3 contains 13 residues. The table lists this clonotype with many counts. Its antigen remains unknown. Individual cDNA molecules carried attached unique molecular identifiers. TCRdb re-called the 5' RACE reads through MiXCR, storing one row per CDR3 protein. The sample contains about 60,000 distinct CDR3 sequences, about an eighth of which appear only once. Sequencing input: whole blood. This receptor was obtained from an adult who was a healthcare worker with PCR-confirmed SARS-CoV-2 infection or an uninfected control (not recorded which). This chain joins TRBV28 and TRBJ2-3; D not certain. This chain's CDR3 is CASSASGTDTQYF. Written as DNA, the CDR3 is TGTGCCAGCAGCGCGAGTGGCACAGATACGCAGTATTTT.